Included here is one T cell receptor beta chain sequence, with context. Its antigen is undetermined. This record comes from a study of blood T cells in healthy people across ages. Broader study findings: A greater number of naive CD4+ cells and higher diversity distinguished long-lived donors from aged donors.

The second PCR ran about 6 to 12 cycles with a sample-barcoded 5' primer and J-beta primers. Via MiXCR, TCRdb re-called the 5' RACE reads, giving one row per CDR3 protein. The sample has about 1.5 million distinct CDR3 sequences; approximately 42% are singletons. CDR3 length: 16 amino acids. Germline CDR1 SEHNR, CDR2 FQNEAQ (reference sequence). Trimming left V 5 bases short and J 0 bases short, with 16 bases between. Donors were healthy Caucasian individuals from Russia aged about 6 to 90. The sequenced material came from blood. This chain joins TRBV7-9 and TRBJ1-2; D gene uncertain. The source is a woman between 18 and 29 years old in good health. CDR3 DNA sequence: TGTGCCAGCAGCGAAGTTTCGGAAGGCACTAACTATGGCTACACCTTC. It specifies CASSEVSEGTNYGYTF.